This T cell receptor (beta chain) derives from a study of OX40 agonist ivuxolimab in advanced cancers. Study-wide findings and caveats: Certain nonresponders likewise exhibited a low normalized T-cell clonal expansion.

Method: immunoSEQ multiplex PCR; TCRdb's copy keeps in-frame clones and lacks some. Found here are 57,000 or so clones, around 87% of them singletons; the top ten hold approximately 4%. The V end was cut by 9 bases, the J end by 1 base, with 19 bases between. In germline, CDR1 is MDHEN, CDR2 SYDVKM. There are 16 residues in the CDR3. For this clone: The antigen is not known.

The receptor comes from an adult with an advanced solid tumor such as melanoma, head and neck, liver or kidney cancer. This sample comprised CD4+ or CD8+ T cells sorted from blood, obtained in a trial of the OX40 agonist ivuxolimab. The V gene is TRBV28, the J gene TRBJ1-5; D remains ambiguous. The CDR3: CASFRTSLGSNQPQHF. The CDR3 region has the DNA TGTGCCAGTTTTCGGACGAGCCTAGGGAGCAATCAGCCCCAGCATTTT.